These 21 T cell receptor beta chains share one sample of origin, sequenced in a study of cytomegalovirus exposure and HLA in healthy donors. It was with 60 Vbeta and 13 Jbeta primers that the PCR ran. The table came from immunoSEQ multiplex PCR; TCRdb's copy has only in-frame clones and leaves some out. The sample carries some 51,000 clones, approximately 71% recorded once. The sequenced sample consisted of PBMCs. Receptors were obtained from a man in his forties in good health and CMV-seropositive.

V is TRBV5-1 and J is TRBJ2-6; a possible D gene is TRBD2 (6 bases). The CDR3 contains 18 residues. The V end lost 0 bases, the J end lost 0 bases, and 13 bases lay between the germline ends. Germline V gives CDR1 SGHRS, CDR2 YFSETQ. The CDR3 protein is CASSLDGVGGSGANVLTF. CDR3 nucleotides: TGCGCCAGCAGCTTGGACGGGGTGGGAGGCTCTGGGGCCAACGTCCTGACTTTC.

This clone was detected a few times. The gene calls are TRBV30 and TRBJ2-7, with TRBD2 identical over 7 bases. There are 15 residues in the CDR3. Germline V lookup: CDR1 GTSNPN, CDR2 SVGIG (reference sequence). The ends lost 3 bases at V and 5 bases at J; junction bases unmatched: 13. The CDR3 loop reads CAWRQRGGASDEQYF. The CDR3 DNA follows: TGTGCCTGGAGACAACGGGGAGGGGCAAGCGACGAGCAGTACTTC.

This sequence joins TRBV7-3 and TRBJ2-7; TRBD1 is a possible D gene (7 bases). Per germline, CDR1 SGHTA and CDR2 FQGTGA. This CDR3 has 17 residues. The V and J ends lost 6 bases and 6 bases respectively, with 27 bases between them. In DNA form, the CDR3 reads TGTGCCAGCAGACCCGGGACAGAGATGTTCTATAGCGGCGAGCAGTACTTC. Amino acids: CASRPGTEMFYSGEQYF.

This clone occurred a few times. J is TRBJ1-2 and V is TRBV7-9; D is undetermined. V lost 2 bases and J lost 4, with 14 bases in between. The CDR3 consists of 15 residues. CDR1 and CDR2 (germline): SEHNR, FQNEAQ (reference sequence). As DNA, the CDR3 is TGTGCCAGCAGCTTAACTTCGTCCGGTGGCTATGGCTACACCTTC. Its protein is CASSLTSSGGYGYTF.

This sequence joins TRBV7-2 and TRBJ1-6; D is unclear. This CDR3 is built from 16 residues. Per the germline V gene, CDR1 is SGHTA and CDR2 is FQGNSA. The ends were cut back, 2 bases at V and 9 bases at J, with 17 bases in the middle. This chain's CDR3 is CASSLYGRQFSSPLHF. In nucleotides, the CDR3 is TGTGCCAGCAGCTTATACGGCAGGCAATTTTCTTCACCCCTCCACTTT.

This rearrangement joins TRBV9 to TRBJ2-5, with D unresolved. CDR3 size: 14 residues. Germline CDR1 SGDLS, CDR2 YYNGEE. The V and J ends lost 0 bases and 1 base respectively, with 7 bases between them. The CDR3 region is CASSVGPGQETQYF. The DNA for the CDR3 is TGTGCCAGCAGCGTAGGGCCAGGCCAAGAGACCCAGTACTTC.

This chain links TRBV7-2 with TRBJ2-7, with 8 bases aligning to TRBD1. CDR1 and CDR2 from the germline V gene are SGHTA and FQGNSA. The length of the CDR3 is 14 residues. The junction had 5 bases not matched to a gene; V was cut back by 4 bases and J by 3 bases. CDR3 sequence reads: CASSSFGTGYEQYF. For the CDR3, the DNA is TGTGCCAGCAGCTCTTTCGGGACAGGCTACGAGCAGTACTTC.

This rearrangement joins TRBV19 to TRBJ1-4; 7 bases map to TRBD1. The CDR3 sequence is 16 residues long. Trimming cost V 3 bases and J 8 bases; bases outside gene matches: 12. Germline assignment: CDR1 LNHDA and CDR2 SQIVND (reference sequence). Here the CDR3 DNA reads TGTGCCAGTAGTATCCAGTTTGGGACAGCCACGGAAAAACTGTTTTTT. It encodes CASSIQFGTATEKLFF.

J is TRBJ2-5 and V is TRBV18; TRBD2 agrees at 7 bases. The CDR3 contains 13 residues. Germline V gives CDR1 KGHSH, CDR2 LQKENI. Trimming cost V 4 bases and J 4 bases; bases outside gene matches: 3. CDR3 amino acids: CASSQGLRETQYF. The CDR3 DNA reads as TGTGCCAGCTCACAGGGACTAAGAGAGACCCAGTACTTC.

The V gene is TRBV7-9, the J gene TRBJ1-1, with D tentatively TRBD1 (6 bases). Germline V gene lookup returns CDR1 SEHNR and CDR2 FQNEAQ (reference sequence). Trimming shortened V by 2 bases and J by 5 bases, and 12 bases separated the two germline ends. This CDR3 comprises 14 residues. In DNA, the CDR3 is TGTGCCAGCAGCTTACAGGGGAAGGGGACTGAAGCTTTCTTT. It translates to CASSLQGKGTEAFF.

Details on this clone: At the DNA level, this CDR3 is encoded by other sequences in the same sample as well. This rearrangement joins TRBV7-9 to TRBJ1-3; D uncertain. CDR1 SEHNR and CDR2 FQNEAQ come from the germline V gene (reference sequence). This CDR3 is built from 14 residues. V was trimmed by 5 bases and J by 0 bases, leaving 8 bases between them. In DNA form, the CDR3 reads TGTGCCAGCAGCCCGGCAGGCTCTGGAAACACCATATATTTT. This codes for CASSPAGSGNTIYF.

In this sample, this clone turned up once. The chain links TRBV7-6 to TRBJ2-3; D gene ambiguous. Germline CDR1 reads SGHVS; CDR2 reads FNYEAQ. This CDR3 spans 12 amino acids. The ends were cut back, 2 bases at V and 8 bases at J, with 8 bases in the middle. Here the CDR3 reads CASSLKPPTQYF. DNA of the CDR3: TGTGCCAGCAGCTTAAAGCCGCCTACGCAGTATTTT. Full variable domain (remainder filled in from reference TRBV7-6 and TRBJ2-3): GAGVSQSPRYKVTKRGQDVALRCDPISGHVSLYWYRQALGQGPEFLTYFNYEAQQDKSGLPNDRFSAERPEGSISTLTIQRTEQRDSAMYRCASSLKPPTQYFGPGTRLTVL.

V and J are TRBV6-8 and TRBJ2-3; 7 bases are a match to TRBD2. The germline gives CDR1 MNHGY, CDR2 SAAAGT. V shed 2 bases and J 6 bases; nucleotides not matched to a gene: 20. The CDR3 is 19 residues long. The CDR3 reads CASSYGGGPGPPDSDTQYF. In DNA, the CDR3 is TGTGCCAGCAGTTACGGGGGAGGGCCGGGACCCCCGGATTCCGATACGCAGTATTTT.

In DNA, the CDR3 is TGTGCCAGTAGTAACAGGGCAGCCCTCACAGATACGCAGTATTTT. Encoded protein: CASSNRAALTDTQYF. This chain joins TRBV19 and TRBJ2-3; tentative D call: TRBD1 (6 bases). Trimming pared 4 bases from V and 2 bases from J, leaving 13 bases between. Germline CDR1 LNHDA, CDR2 SQIVND (reference sequence). There are 15 residues in the CDR3.

This clone has only one observation. J is TRBJ1-2 and V is TRBV2; D unclear. Germline V gives CDR1 SNHLY, CDR2 FYNNEI. The CDR3 length is 13 residues. Deletions cut 7 bases from V and 2 bases from J, with 11 bases between. The DNA of the CDR3 is TGTGCCAGCAAGTGGGCATCCAACTATGGCTACACCTTC. This encodes CASKWASNYGYTF. The full variable domain, with the rest looked up from reference TRBV2 and TRBJ1-2, is EPEVTQTPSHQVTQMGQEVILRCVPISNHLYFYWYRQILGQKVEFLVSFYNNEISEKSEIFDDQFSVERPDGSNFTLKIRSTKLEDSAMYFCASKWASNYGYTFGSGTRLTVV.

V usage is TRBV2 and J usage is TRBJ1-4; the match to TRBD1 covers 8 bases. The V gene's germline CDR1 is SNHLY and CDR2 FYNNEI. Germline trimming cut 2 bases from V and 5 bases from J; bases unmatched to any gene: 4. This CDR3 is built from 15 residues. The DNA for the CDR3 is TGTGCCAGCAGTGAAACAGGGGGAGGGAATGAAAAACTGTTTTTT. It yields the protein CASSETGGGNEKLFF.

The chain uses TRBV30 and TRBJ2-5; perhaps TRBD2 as D (6 bases). V lost 1 base to trimming and J lost 1 base, with 7 bases between them. Germline CDR1 is GTSNPN and CDR2 is SVGIG (reference sequence). The CDR3 loop spans 13 amino acids. CDR3 amino acids: CAWSAGLQETQYF. For the CDR3, the DNA is TGTGCCTGGAGTGCGGGACTCCAAGAGACCCAGTACTTC.

The table lists this clone with a few counts. The rearrangement uses TRBV5-6 and TRBJ1-2; 12 bases map to TRBD1. CDR3 size: 14 residues. Germline CDR1 and CDR2: SGHDT and YYEEEE. J was trimmed by 7 bases and V by 4 bases; bases with no gene match: 5. For the CDR3, the DNA is TGTGCCAGCAGCCCGGGACAGGGGGCGCGTGGCTACACCTTC. Its translation: CASSPGQGARGYTF.

The chain uses TRBV5-1 and TRBJ1-2; 10 positions agree with TRBD1. This CDR3 is built from 13 residues. In germline, CDR1 is SGHRS, CDR2 YFSETQ. With V trimmed by 7 bases and J by 8 bases, 8 bases remained unmatched. The CDR3 sequence is CASALGTGEGYTF. The CDR3, as DNA: TGCGCCAGCGCTCTTGGGACAGGGGAGGGCTACACCTTC.

V is TRBV5-1 and J is TRBJ1-1; 7 bases map to TRBD1. V dropped 4 bases and J dropped 3; count of bases not matched to a gene: 6. The CDR3 has 14 residues. Germline values: CDR1 SGHRS, CDR2 YFSETQ. In nucleotides, the CDR3 is TGCGCCAGCAGCACACAGGGGTCGGACACTGAAGCTTTCTTT. It is translated as CASSTQGSDTEAFF.

This sequence joins TRBV4-3 and TRBJ1-4; 11 nucleotides match TRBD1. Germline V gives CDR1 LGHNA, CDR2 YSLEER. The CDR3 length is 18 residues. After removal of 4 bases from V and 7 bases from J, the junction contained 14 bases not matched to a gene. The DNA for the CDR3 is TGCGCCAGCAGCCCAGAGGACAGGGGGCTTCCGCGGGGTGAAAAACTGTTTTTT. Translated, it gives CASSPEDRGLPRGEKLFF.